The 25 T cell receptor beta chains in this list originate from one sample, sequenced in a study of CD8 T cells in Susac syndrome. RNA in amounts of roughly 0.5 to 1 ug was reverse transcribed with random hexamers. A single record per CDR3 protein comes from TCRdb applying MiXCR to the immunoSEQ multiplex PCR reads. Of around 300,000 distinct CDR3 sequences in the sample, 85% are singletons; the top ten hold roughly 0.21%. The sequenced sample was CD8+ T cells from PBMCs. The receptors were gathered from a human donor with multiple sclerosis.

The DNA for the CDR3 is TGTGCCACCCGGACAGGGGAGGACACTGAAGCTTTCTTT. Protein: CATRTGEDTEAFF. The genes are TRBV15 and TRBJ1-1; 9 bases agree with TRBD1. Per the germline V gene, CDR1 is LNHNV and CDR2 is YYDKDF (reference sequence). The CDR3 length is 13 residues. The V gene end was trimmed by 8 bases and the J gene end by 3 bases; junction bases not matched to a gene: 4.

This chain's CDR3 is CSAETSGDPTYNEQFF. The CDR3, as DNA: TGCAGTGCTGAGACTAGCGGAGACCCGACCTACAATGAGCAGTTCTTC. The rearrangement joins TRBV20-1 to TRBJ2-1; 9 bases agree with TRBD2. Trimming took 5 bases from V and 2 from J; bases not matched to a gene: 10. The length of the CDR3 is 16 residues. The V gene's germline CDR1 is DFQATT and CDR2 SNEGSKA (reference sequence).

The CDR3 loop is CASSPPGQGGTDTQYF. DNA for the CDR3: TGTGCCAGCAGTCCACCGGGACAGGGGGGCACAGATACGCAGTATTTT. The chain joins TRBV28 to TRBJ2-3; TRBD1 matches 11 bases. J lost 1 base, V lost 5 bases, and 5 bases had no gene match. Germline loops: CDR1 MDHEN, CDR2 SYDVKM. This CDR3 contains 16 residues. The entire variable domain, with the rest obtained from reference TRBV28 and TRBJ2-3, is as follows: DVKVTQSSRYLVKRTGEKVFLECVQDMDHENMFWYRQDPGLGLRLIYFSYDVKMKEKGDIPEGYSVSREKKERFSLILESASTNQTSMYLCASSPPGQGGTDTQYFGPGTRLTVL.

This sequence joins TRBV6-1 and TRBJ2-5; 8 nucleotides align to TRBD1. Germline CDR1 and CDR2: MNHNS and SASEGT. There are 15 residues in the CDR3. V dropped 2 bases and J dropped 5; count of bases not matched to a gene: 7. The CDR3 nucleotides are TGTGCCAGCAGTGAATGGGCAGGGGGCAGGGAGACCCAGTACTTC. Protein sequence: CASSEWAGGRETQYF.

This sequence joins TRBV9 and TRBJ2-1, with a weak D call TRBD2 (6 bases). Trimming removed 4 bases from V and 4 bases from J, with 12 bases in between. From germline, CDR1 is SGDLS and CDR2 YYNGEE. The CDR3 length is 14 residues. DNA for the CDR3: TGTGCCAGCAGCCCCGGGGACTTTTACAATGAGCAGTTCTTC. Translation: CASSPGDFYNEQFF. The full variable domain, in which reference TRBV9 and TRBJ2-1 provide the parts outside the CDR3, is DSGVTQTPKHLITATGQRVTLRCSPRSGDLSVYWYQQSLDQGLQFLIQYYNGEERAKGNILERFSAQQFPDLHSELNLSSLELGDSALYFCASSPGDFYNEQFFGPGTRLTVL.

The rearrangement links TRBV18 to TRBJ2-7, with 9 nucleotides matching TRBD1. Losses at the gene ends were 3 bases for V and 5 bases for J; bases not matched to a gene: 8. Germline CDR1 and CDR2: KGHSH and LQKENI. The length of the CDR3 is 15 residues. For the CDR3, the DNA is TGTGCCAGCTCACCGGGGACAGGGCTTTTACACGAGCAGTACTTC. It translates to CASSPGTGLLHEQYF.

This clonotype was picked up one time. The V gene is TRBV28, the J gene TRBJ2-3; 7 nucleotides line up with TRBD2. The trim removed 1 base at V and 8 bases at J, leaving 9 bases unmatched. From germline, CDR1 is MDHEN and CDR2 SYDVKM. CDR3 size: 15 residues. The CDR3 DNA reads TGTGCCAGCAGTTTATCGGGCGGGGGTTCAGCTACGCAGTATTTT. Residues: CASSLSGGGSATQYF. The entire variable domain, with the rest obtained from reference TRBV28 and TRBJ2-3, is as follows: DVKVTQSSRYLVKRTGEKVFLECVQDMDHENMFWYRQDPGLGLRLIYFSYDVKMKEKGDIPEGYSVSREKKERFSLILESASTNQTSMYLCASSLSGGGSATQYFGPGTRLTVL.

The gene calls are TRBV24-1 and TRBJ1-2, with a weak D call TRBD1 (5 bases). CDR1 KGHDR and CDR2 SFDVKD come from the germline V gene. The CDR3 totals 13 residues. Trimming left V 5 bases short and J 5 bases short, with 11 bases between. In nucleotides, the CDR3 is TGTGCCACCAGTGCGGTCGGGGCGTATGGCTACACCTTC. It is translated as CATSAVGAYGYTF.

This clonotype was observed once. The rearrangement joins TRBV12-3 or TRBV12-4 to TRBJ1-1; no reliable D call. V dropped 0 bases and J dropped 0 bases, with 8 bases sitting between them. CDR3 size: 15 residues. The CDR3: CASSLAVGLNTEAFF. As DNA, the CDR3 is TGTGCCAGCAGTTTAGCGGTGGGTTTGAACACTGAAGCTTTCTTT.

This chain connects TRBV7-2 to TRBJ2-3; weak D call: TRBD2 (6 bases). Trimming left V 3 bases short and J 6 bases short, with 22 bases between. Germline loops: CDR1 SGHTA, CDR2 FQGNSA. The CDR3 is 17 residues long. The CDR3 nucleotides are TGTGCCAGCAGCTTGCCTCCCCCGGGACTGAGATCTGATACGCAGTATTTT. The encoded protein is CASSLPPPGLRSDTQYF. The full variable domain, its missing parts supplied by reference TRBV7-2 and TRBJ2-3, is GAGVSQSPSNKVTEKGKDVELRCDPISGHTALYWYRQSLGQGLEFLIYFQGNSAPDKSGLPSDRFSAERTGGSVSTLTIQRTQQEDSAVYLCASSLPPPGLRSDTQYFGPGTRLTVL.

Of note for this clonotype: One end of the junction fails to match germline, which may point to a read error. This chain uses TRBV7-8 with TRBJ2-6; D is possibly TRBD1 or TRBD2 (5 bases each). The CDR3 extends over 15 amino acids. Germline V gene sequence: CDR1 SGHVS, CDR2 FQNEAQ. As DNA, the CDR3 is TGTGCCAGCAGCCTCAGGGTCTCCGGGGCCAACGTCCCGACTTTC. Amino acid sequence: CASSLRVSGANVPTF. The whole variable domain, remainder taken from reference TRBV7-8 and TRBJ2-6, is GAGVSQSPRYKVAKRGQDVALRCDPISGHVSLFWYQQALGQGPEFLTYFQNEAQLDKSGLPSDRFFAERPEGSVSTLKIQRTQQEDSAVYLCASSLRVSGANVPTFGAGSRLTVL.

The chain recombines TRBV3-1 with TRBJ2-1; D gene ambiguous. This CDR3 region has 17 residues. Germline lookup yields CDR1 LGHDT and CDR2 YNNKEL (reference sequence). Trimming left V 3 bases short and J 0 bases short, with 15 bases between. The DNA for the CDR3 is TGTGCCAGCAGCCAGGGGTCGACCGGCAGCTCCTACAATGAGCAGTTCTTC. This sequence encodes CASSQGSTGSSYNEQFF.

The CDR3 loop reads CASSYSGLAGGAYEQYF. CDR3 DNA: TGTGCCAGCAGTTATTCGGGACTAGCGGGAGGAGCCTACGAGCAGTACTTC. The chain has TRBV6-5 and TRBJ2-7; TRBD2 matches at 15 bases. From germline, CDR1 is MNHEY and CDR2 SVGAGI. Trimming at V came to 3 bases and at J to 2 bases, leaving 5 bases not matched to a gene. The CDR3 loop spans 17 amino acids.

The chain has TRBV20-1 and TRBJ1-2; 9 bases are shared with TRBD1. The germline V gene has CDR1 DFQATT and CDR2 SNEGSKA (reference sequence). The CDR3 totals 15 residues. J lost 4 bases, V lost 5 bases, and 11 bases had no gene match. CDR3 amino acids: CSAPKRTGDIYGYTF. In DNA form, the CDR3 reads TGCAGTGCTCCCAAACGGACAGGGGACATCTATGGCTACACCTTC.

The CDR3, as DNA: TGTGCCAGTAGTATTGGAGAAAGGGAACTCGCCGAGCAGTACTTC. This gives the protein CASSIGERELAEQYF. The J gene is TRBJ2-7, the V gene TRBV19; no definite D call. The ends were cut back, 3 bases at V and 6 bases at J, with 18 bases in the middle. This CDR3 has 15 amino acids. Germline V gene lookup returns CDR1 LNHDA and CDR2 SQIVND (reference sequence).

V is TRBV11-3 and J is TRBJ2-1, with D unresolved. The CDR3 is made up of 16 amino acids. The ends were cut back, 6 bases at V and 2 bases at J, with 17 bases in the middle. Germline values: CDR1 SGHNT, CDR2 YENEEA. The CDR3 nucleotides are TGTGCCAGCAGTCCTTTAGGAGTCGTGGCCTACAATGAGCAGTTCTTC. Translation: CASSPLGVVAYNEQFF.

This chain connects TRBV7-8 to TRBJ2-1; D is possibly TRBD2 (5 bases). This CDR3 spans 17 amino acids. V shed 4 bases and J shed 8 bases, with 24 bases lying between them. Germline V CDR1 and CDR2: SGHVS, FQNEAQ. The chain's CDR3 is CASSSDPYSPLADEQFF. Written as DNA, the CDR3 is TGTGCCAGCAGCTCGGACCCCTATTCTCCCCTAGCCGATGAGCAGTTCTTC.

In this sample, this clonotype turned up a few times. V and J are TRBV6-2 or TRBV6-3 and TRBJ2-7; 7 bases line up with TRBD1. With 2 bases clipped from V and 2 bases from J, the junction kept 3 bases outside the gene matches. Germline V lookup: CDR1 MNHEY, CDR2 SVGEGT. CDR3 length equals 14 residues. The CDR3 DNA is TGTGCCAGCAGTTACGACAGGGTGACCTACGAGCAGTACTTC. Translating it yields CASSYDRVTYEQYF.

This chain joins TRBV19 and TRBJ2-7; TRBD1 might be the D (6 bases). The germline V and J ends were trimmed by 5 bases and 1 base, with 9 bases remaining between them. Germline V gives CDR1 LNHDA, CDR2 SQIVND (reference sequence). This CDR3 has 13 residues. The CDR3 bases are TGTGCCAGTAGTGCCGGACAGTCCTACGAGCAGTACTTC. Its protein is CASSAGQSYEQYF.

The CDR3 spells CASSLTGGNEQFF. CDR3 nucleotides: TGTGCCAGCAGTTTAACAGGGGGCAATGAGCAGTTCTTC. The V call is TRBV27, the J call TRBJ2-1; 8 positions match TRBD1. Germline V lookup: CDR1 MNHEY, CDR2 SMNVEV (reference sequence). CDR3 length: 13 residues. After removal of 2 bases from V and 6 bases from J, the junction contained 0 bases not matched to a gene.

This clonotype was seen only a few times. The chain recombines TRBV6-2 or TRBV6-3 with TRBJ2-7; tentatively, D is TRBD1 (6 bases). This CDR3 region has 14 residues. Germline assignment: CDR1 MNHEY and CDR2 SVGEGT. V gave up 2 bases and J gave up 3 bases, with 11 bases separating them. As DNA, the CDR3 is TGTGCCAGCAGTTACAACCCAGGGGTCTACGAGCAGTACTTC. Its translation: CASSYNPGVYEQYF.

This chain connects TRBV27 to TRBJ2-2, with D unclear. Between the trimmed V and J ends, which lost 5 bases and 1 base, there was a span of 8 bases. Germline CDR1 reads MNHEY; CDR2 reads SMNVEV (reference sequence). The CDR3 loop spans 14 amino acids. The CDR3 nucleotides read TGTGCCAGCAGTCCCCGACAGAACACCGGGGAGCTGTTTTTT. Residues: CASSPRQNTGELFF.

This chain connects TRBV7-9 to TRBJ2-3; D is unresolved. The germline V and J ends were trimmed by 5 bases and 1 base, with 13 bases remaining between them. Looked up from germline, CDR1 is SEHNR and CDR2 is FQNEAQ (reference sequence). This CDR3 comprises 15 residues. The CDR3 is CASSELVPGTDTQYF. Here the CDR3 DNA reads TGTGCCAGCAGCGAGCTAGTCCCCGGCACAGATACGCAGTATTTT.

V gene TRBV7-9 combines with J gene TRBJ2-7; D call uncertain. CDR1 is SEHNR, CDR2 FQNEAQ, per germline (reference sequence). V dropped 5 bases and J dropped 5 bases, with 10 bases sitting between them. CDR3 length: 12 amino acids. CDR3 sequence reads: CASSHPMDEQYF. DNA of the CDR3: TGTGCCAGCAGCCACCCTATGGACGAGCAGTACTTC.

As DNA, the CDR3 is TGTGCCAGCAGCTGGGGGACTAGCGGAATCCAAGAGACCCAGTACTTC. Translation: CASSWGTSGIQETQYF. V is TRBV5-6 and J is TRBJ2-5, with 11 bases matching TRBD2. Trimming took 3 bases from V and 1 from J; bases not matched to a gene: 5. The CDR3 contains 16 residues. Germline lookup yields CDR1 SGHDT and CDR2 YYEEEE.